The next 20 T cell receptor beta chains were all read from a single sample in a study of shared clonotypes between healthy human individuals. The protocol was immunoSEQ multiplex PCR, while the TCRdb copy is restricted to in-frame clones and leaves out a portion. The table has around 1.9 million clones, just under 95% seen once. Naivety among CD8 cells was defined by CD45RO negativity and positive CCR7 selection, thereby excluding terminally differentiated effector memory CD45RA+ cells. The sequenced sample was naive CD8+ T cells from PBMCs. These receptors all come from a man between 18 and 35 years old in good health. Some clones in this sample may be carry-over from other donors' samples.

This rearrangement joins TRBV6-1 to TRBJ2-2; D is possibly TRBD1 (6 bases). Per the germline V gene, CDR1 is MNHNS and CDR2 is SASEGT. The CDR3 covers 16 residues. Deletions cut 1 base from V and 7 bases from J, with 16 bases between. The CDR3 nucleotides read TGTGCCAGCAGTGAAGGAGGAACAGGGTTGTTCGGGGAGCTGTTTTTT. Its protein is CASSEGGTGLFGELFF.

Here the CDR3 reads CASSIRWRGDEETQYF. For the CDR3, the DNA is TGTGCCAGTAGTATCCGTTGGAGGGGGGATGAGGAGACCCAGTACTTC. This chain uses TRBV19 with TRBJ2-5, with D perhaps assigned TRBD1 or TRBD2 (6 bases each). V lost 3 bases to trimming and J lost 5 bases, with 19 bases between them. Germline V gene lookup returns CDR1 LNHDA and CDR2 SQIVND (reference sequence). This CDR3 comprises 16 residues.

This chain joins TRBV4-2 and TRBJ2-2, with a tentative D call TRBD2 (6 bases). Trimming took off 4 bases at V and 2 bases at J, with 17 bases between the two ends. CDR1 and CDR2 from the germline V gene are LGHNA and YNFKEQ. The CDR3 is 17 amino acids. The CDR3 coding sequence is TGTGCCAGCAGCCCCCGGGCTGGCGGGATAAACACCGGGGAGCTGTTTTTT. This sequence encodes CASSPRAGGINTGELFF.

V gene TRBV5-4 combines with J gene TRBJ2-1, with 8 bases fitting TRBD1. The CDR3 spans 11 residues. Germline CDR1 is SGHNT and CDR2 is YYREEE (reference sequence). V shed 3 bases and J 15 bases; nucleotides not matched to a gene: 5. The CDR3 here is CASSSGQGVFF. CDR3 coding DNA: TGTGCCAGCAGCTCTGGACAGGGCGTGTTCTTC.

The V and J genes are TRBV7-9 and TRBJ2-7; D ambiguous. Germline CDR1 and CDR2: SEHNR and FQNEAQ (reference sequence). The CDR3 totals 13 residues. Trimming cost V 6 bases and J 3 bases, with 12 bases left between them. The CDR3 sequence: CASRPDVHYEQYF. The CDR3 bases are TGTGCCAGCAGGCCGGACGTCCACTACGAGCAGTACTTC.

The J gene is TRBJ2-1, the V gene TRBV11-2; D tentatively reads TRBD1 or TRBD2 (5 bases each). The CDR3 covers 16 residues. Between the trimmed V and J ends, which lost 2 bases and 2 bases, there was a span of 13 bases. In germline, CDR1 is SGHAT, CDR2 FQNNGV. This CDR3 reads CASSLWGKTPYNEQFF. The CDR3 bases are TGTGCCAGCAGCTTATGGGGGAAGACACCCTACAATGAGCAGTTCTTC.

This clone was seen a handful of times. V is TRBV6-5 and J is TRBJ1-2; tentatively, D is TRBD1 (5 bases). V was pared by 0 bases and J by 3 bases, with 11 bases between. The CDR3 loop spans 15 amino acids. Germline CDR1 and CDR2: MNHEY and SVGAGI. CDR3 DNA: TGTGCCAGCAGTTACTCACCAGGGACGCACTATGGCTACACCTTC. It is translated as CASSYSPGTHYGYTF.

This clone showed up just once. The chain employs TRBV28 and TRBJ1-2, with 9 positions matching TRBD1. In germline, CDR1 is MDHEN, CDR2 SYDVKM. Trimming took 8 bases from V and 4 from J; bases not matched to a gene: 5. The CDR3 loop spans 13 amino acids. CDR3 nucleotide sequence: TGTGCCAGCGCCCGGGGACAGGGCTATGGCTACACCTTC. Amino acids: CASARGQGYGYTF.

The V call is TRBV6-5, the J call TRBJ2-5, with D perhaps matching TRBD2 (6 bases). The CDR3 contains 15 residues. V dropped 0 bases and J dropped 5 bases, with 13 bases sitting between them. CDR1 and CDR2 (germline): MNHEY, SVGAGI. The CDR3 loop is CASSYSFGGMETQYF. The CDR3 DNA follows: TGTGCCAGCAGTTACTCGTTTGGGGGGATGGAGACCCAGTACTTC.

The chain employs TRBV7-9 and TRBJ1-5, with 8 bases that match TRBD1. This CDR3 has 17 residues. With V trimmed by 5 bases and J by 2 bases, 11 bases remained unmatched. CDR1 SEHNR and CDR2 FQNEAQ come from the germline V gene (reference sequence). The CDR3 reads CASSRTGIGYGNQPQHF. The DNA of the CDR3 is TGTGCCAGCAGCCGGACAGGGATCGGGTATGGCAATCAGCCCCAGCATTTT.

This rearrangement joins TRBV19 to TRBJ1-5; D remains ambiguous. Trimming removed 5 bases from V and 3 bases from J, with 11 bases in between. In germline, CDR1 is LNHDA, CDR2 SQIVND (reference sequence). The CDR3 spans 14 residues. The CDR3 DNA is TGTGCCAGTAGTCTTTTCCAGGCCAATCAGCCCCAGCATTTT. Its translation: CASSLFQANQPQHF.

This chain joins TRBV10-3 and TRBJ1-1; TRBD1 matches at 9 bases. After removal of 10 bases from V and 5 bases from J, the junction contained 5 bases not matched to a gene. This CDR3 comprises 12 residues. CDR1 and CDR2 (germline): ENHRY, SYGVKD. The CDR3 protein is CATTGGRTEAFF. CDR3 nucleotide sequence: TGTGCCACCACAGGGGGCAGGACTGAAGCTTTCTTT.

The gene calls are TRBV7-6 and TRBJ2-7; TRBD2 might be the D (6 bases). The CDR3 contains 13 residues. Germline values: CDR1 SGHVS, CDR2 FNYEAQ. Trimming removed 3 bases at V and 6 bases at J, with 12 bases between. The CDR3 bases are TGTGCCAGCAGCTTCATAACTAGCAGCGAGCAGTACTTC. It codes for CASSFITSSEQYF.

The rearrangement links TRBV5-5 to TRBJ2-1; D remains unclear. The CDR3 sequence is 15 residues long. V was pared by 4 bases and J by 0 bases, with 11 bases between. Per the germline V gene, CDR1 is SGHKS and CDR2 is YYEKEE (reference sequence). The CDR3 region is CASSLYWGSYNEQFF. In nucleotides, the CDR3 is TGTGCCAGCAGCCTCTACTGGGGCTCCTACAATGAGCAGTTCTTC.

This chain joins TRBV4-2 and TRBJ1-4, with 8 bases fitting TRBD1. J was trimmed by 5 bases and V by 3 bases; bases with no gene match: 5. Germline lookup yields CDR1 LGHNA and CDR2 YNFKEQ. CDR3 length: 15 residues. The CDR3 coding sequence is TGTGCCAGCAGCCACCCGGGACAGGTCAATGAAAAACTGTTTTTT. This codes for CASSHPGQVNEKLFF.

The chain couples TRBV10-2 to TRBJ2-2; D unresolved. Germline V CDR1 and CDR2: WSHSY, SAAADI. The V gene lost 7 bases and the J gene lost 3 bases, with 6 bases spanning the gap. The CDR3 length is 12 residues. The CDR3 region has the DNA TGCGCCAGCATCTCCTACACCGGGGAGCTGTTTTTT. Its translation: CASISYTGELFF.

This clone has a single count. The rearrangement links TRBV14 to TRBJ1-4; 9 bases line up with TRBD1. CDR3 size: 18 residues. In germline, CDR1 is SGHDN, CDR2 FVKESK. Unmatched junction bases numbered 15, after V lost 2 bases and J lost 8 bases. Here the CDR3 DNA reads TGTGCCAGCAGCCAATGGTCTGGGTACGGGACAGGGAAGGAAAAACTGTTTTTT. Amino acids: CASSQWSGYGTGKEKLFF.

Points on this clone: Other DNA sequences from this sample encode an identical CDR3 as well. V usage is TRBV7-2 and J usage is TRBJ2-7; TRBD2 matches 14 bases. V trimming: 5 bases; J trimming: 6 bases; junction bases outside the gene matches: 3. There are 14 residues in the CDR3. Germline V gives CDR1 SGHTA, CDR2 FQGNSA. For the CDR3, the DNA is TGTGCCAGCAGCCCTGGACTAGCGGGAGGCGAGCAGTACTTC. Protein: CASSPGLAGGEQYF.

Remarks on this clone: This specimen includes other DNA sequences encoding the same CDR3. The chain has TRBV27 and TRBJ1-1; D may be TRBD1 (5 bases). Germline V gene sequence: CDR1 MNHEY, CDR2 SMNVEV (reference sequence). Trimming took off 4 bases at V and 0 bases at J, with 9 bases between the two ends. CDR3 length: 14 residues. CDR3 loop: CASSYGGLNTEAFF. CDR3 nucleotide sequence: TGTGCCAGCAGTTATGGGGGTTTGAACACTGAAGCTTTCTTT.

This chain links TRBV29-1 with TRBJ2-1; 7 nucleotides agree with TRBD1. CDR1 and CDR2 from the germline V gene are SQVTM and ANQGSEA. The CDR3 is 13 residues long. Trimming took 8 bases from V and 0 from J; bases not matched to a gene: 4. CDR3: CSLRGSSYNEQFF. The DNA of the CDR3 is TGCAGCCTCAGGGGGAGCTCCTACAATGAGCAGTTCTTC.